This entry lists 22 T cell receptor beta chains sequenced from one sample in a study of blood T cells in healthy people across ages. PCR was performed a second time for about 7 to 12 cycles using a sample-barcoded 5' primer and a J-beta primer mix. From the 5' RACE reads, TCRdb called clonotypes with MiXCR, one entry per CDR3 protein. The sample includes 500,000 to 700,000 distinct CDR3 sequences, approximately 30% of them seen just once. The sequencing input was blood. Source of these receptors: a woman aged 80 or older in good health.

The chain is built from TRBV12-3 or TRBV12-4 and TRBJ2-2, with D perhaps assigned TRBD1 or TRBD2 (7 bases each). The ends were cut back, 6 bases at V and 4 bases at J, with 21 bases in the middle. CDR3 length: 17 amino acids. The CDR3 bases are TGTGCCAGCAGAAAAAGGGGGCAGGGAGGGCTCACCGGGGAGCTGTTTTTT. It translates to CASRKRGQGGLTGELFF.

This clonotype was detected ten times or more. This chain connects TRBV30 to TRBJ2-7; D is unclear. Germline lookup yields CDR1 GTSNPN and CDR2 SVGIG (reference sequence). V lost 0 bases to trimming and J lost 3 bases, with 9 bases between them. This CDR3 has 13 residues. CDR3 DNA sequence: TGTGCCTGGAGTGTACTGCCGCGCTACGAGCAGTACTTC. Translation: CAWSVLPRYEQYF.

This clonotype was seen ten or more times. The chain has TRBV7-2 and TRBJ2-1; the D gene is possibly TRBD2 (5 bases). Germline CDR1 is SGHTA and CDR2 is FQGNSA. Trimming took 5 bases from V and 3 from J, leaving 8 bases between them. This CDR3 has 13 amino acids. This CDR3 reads CASSPRDYNEQFF. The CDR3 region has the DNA TGTGCCAGCAGCCCCCGGGACTACAATGAGCAGTTCTTC.

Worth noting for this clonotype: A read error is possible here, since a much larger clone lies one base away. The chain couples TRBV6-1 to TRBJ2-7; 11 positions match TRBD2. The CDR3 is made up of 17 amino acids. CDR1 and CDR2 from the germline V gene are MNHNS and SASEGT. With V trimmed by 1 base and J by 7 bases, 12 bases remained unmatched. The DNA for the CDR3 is TGTGCCAGCAGTGAAGACATAAGGGCTAGCGGGGGGAATGAGCAGTACTTC. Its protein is CASSEDIRASGGNEQYF.

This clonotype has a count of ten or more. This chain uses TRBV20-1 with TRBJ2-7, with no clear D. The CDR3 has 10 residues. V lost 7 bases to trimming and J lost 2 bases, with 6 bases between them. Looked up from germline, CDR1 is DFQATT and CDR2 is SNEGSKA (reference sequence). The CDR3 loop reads CSVFAYEQYF. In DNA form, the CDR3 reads TGCAGTGTTTTCGCCTACGAGCAGTACTTC.

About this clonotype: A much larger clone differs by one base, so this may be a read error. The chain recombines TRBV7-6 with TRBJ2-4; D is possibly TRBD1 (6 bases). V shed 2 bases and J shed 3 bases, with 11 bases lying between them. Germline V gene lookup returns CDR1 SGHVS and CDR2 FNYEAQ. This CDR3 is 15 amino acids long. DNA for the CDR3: TGTGCCAGCAGCTTAATGCCAGGGGACAAAAACATTCAGTACTTC. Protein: CASSLMPGDKNIQYF.

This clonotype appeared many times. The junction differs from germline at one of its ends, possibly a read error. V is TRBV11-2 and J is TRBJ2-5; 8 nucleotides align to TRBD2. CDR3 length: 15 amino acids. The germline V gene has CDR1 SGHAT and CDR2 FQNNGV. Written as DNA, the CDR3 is TGTGTCAGCAGCTTAGTGAGGGCGGGGGGAGAGACCCAGTACTTC. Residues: CVSSLVRAGGETQYF.

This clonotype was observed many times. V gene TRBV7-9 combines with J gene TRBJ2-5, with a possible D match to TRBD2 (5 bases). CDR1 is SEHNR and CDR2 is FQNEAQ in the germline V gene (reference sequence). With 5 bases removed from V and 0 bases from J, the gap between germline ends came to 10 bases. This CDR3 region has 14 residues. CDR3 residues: CASSPGMYQETQYF. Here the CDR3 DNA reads TGTGCCAGCAGCCCCGGGATGTACCAAGAGACCCAGTACTTC.

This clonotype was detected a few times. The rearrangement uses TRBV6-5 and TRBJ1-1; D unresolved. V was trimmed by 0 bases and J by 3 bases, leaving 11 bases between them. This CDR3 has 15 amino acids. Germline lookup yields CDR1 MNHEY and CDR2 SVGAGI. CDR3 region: CASSYSWRAYTEAFF. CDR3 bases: TGTGCCAGCAGTTACTCGTGGAGGGCCTACACTGAAGCTTTCTTT.

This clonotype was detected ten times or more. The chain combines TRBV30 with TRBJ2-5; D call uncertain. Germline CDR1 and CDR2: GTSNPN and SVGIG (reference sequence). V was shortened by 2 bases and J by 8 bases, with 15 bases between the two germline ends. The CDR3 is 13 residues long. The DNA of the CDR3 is TGTGCCTGGAGTTCATCGTCCCTTCTAACCCAGTACTTC. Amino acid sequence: CAWSSSSLLTQYF.

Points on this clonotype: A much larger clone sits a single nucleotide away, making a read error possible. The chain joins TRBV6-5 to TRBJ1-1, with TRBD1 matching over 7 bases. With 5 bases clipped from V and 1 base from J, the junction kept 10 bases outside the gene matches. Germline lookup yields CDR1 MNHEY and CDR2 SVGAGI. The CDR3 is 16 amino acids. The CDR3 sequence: CASSRQGHAENTEAFF. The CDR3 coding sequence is TGTGCCAGCAGTAGACAGGGCCACGCGGAGAACACTGAAGCTTTCTTT.

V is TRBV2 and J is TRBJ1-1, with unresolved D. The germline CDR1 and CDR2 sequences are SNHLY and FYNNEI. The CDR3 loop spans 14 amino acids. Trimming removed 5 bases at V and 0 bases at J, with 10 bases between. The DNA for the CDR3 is TGTGCCAGCAGTTTTGATACGTTGAACACTGAAGCTTTCTTT. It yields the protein CASSFDTLNTEAFF.

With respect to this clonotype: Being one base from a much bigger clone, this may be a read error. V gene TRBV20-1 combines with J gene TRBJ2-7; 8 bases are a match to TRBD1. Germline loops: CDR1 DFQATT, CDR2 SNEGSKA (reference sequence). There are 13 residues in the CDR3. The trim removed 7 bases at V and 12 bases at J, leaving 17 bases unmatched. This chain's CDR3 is CSVPGQGIETRYF. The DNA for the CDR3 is TGCAGTGTCCCCGGACAGGGAATAGAGACCCGGTACTTC.

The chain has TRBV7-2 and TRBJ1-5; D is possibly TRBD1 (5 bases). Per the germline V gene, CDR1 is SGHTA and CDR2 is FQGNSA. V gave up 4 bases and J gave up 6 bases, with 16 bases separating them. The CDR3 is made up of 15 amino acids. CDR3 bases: TGTGCCAGCAGCTGGGGACTTACCATGGCTCAGCCCCAGCATTTT. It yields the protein CASSWGLTMAQPQHF.

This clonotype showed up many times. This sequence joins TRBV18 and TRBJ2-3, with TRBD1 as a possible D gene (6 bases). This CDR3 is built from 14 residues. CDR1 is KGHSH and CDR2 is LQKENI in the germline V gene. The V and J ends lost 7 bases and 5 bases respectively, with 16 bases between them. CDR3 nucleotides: TGTGCCAGCTTCAGTTTGGGGGCAGGAGATACGCAGTATTTT. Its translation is CASFSLGAGDTQYF.

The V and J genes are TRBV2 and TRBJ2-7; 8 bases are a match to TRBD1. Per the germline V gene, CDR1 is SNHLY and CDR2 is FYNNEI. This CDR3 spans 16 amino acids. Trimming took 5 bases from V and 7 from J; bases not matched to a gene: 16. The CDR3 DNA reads TGTGCCAGCAGTCCGGTCGGACAGGGCGCCCGCAATGAGCAGTACTTC. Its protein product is CASSPVGQGARNEQYF. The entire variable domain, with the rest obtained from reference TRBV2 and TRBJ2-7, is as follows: EPEVTQTPSHQVTQMGQEVILRCVPISNHLYFYWYRQILGQKVEFLVSFYNNEISEKSEIFDDQFSVERPDGSNFTLKIRSTKLEDSAMYFCASSPVGQGARNEQYFGPGTRLTVT.

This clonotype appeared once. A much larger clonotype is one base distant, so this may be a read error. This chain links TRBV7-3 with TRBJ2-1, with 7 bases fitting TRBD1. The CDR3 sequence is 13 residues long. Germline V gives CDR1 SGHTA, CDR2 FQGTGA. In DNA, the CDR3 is TGTGCCAGCAGCATAACAGGGGCGGAGACCCAGTTCTTC. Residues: CASSITGAETQFF.

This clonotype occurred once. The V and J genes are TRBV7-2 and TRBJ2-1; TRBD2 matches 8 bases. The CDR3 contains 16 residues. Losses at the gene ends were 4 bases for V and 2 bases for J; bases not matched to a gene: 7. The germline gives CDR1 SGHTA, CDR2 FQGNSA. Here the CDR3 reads CASSYTSGSTYNEQFF. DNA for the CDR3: TGTGCCAGCAGCTATACTAGCGGAAGCACCTACAATGAGCAGTTCTTC.

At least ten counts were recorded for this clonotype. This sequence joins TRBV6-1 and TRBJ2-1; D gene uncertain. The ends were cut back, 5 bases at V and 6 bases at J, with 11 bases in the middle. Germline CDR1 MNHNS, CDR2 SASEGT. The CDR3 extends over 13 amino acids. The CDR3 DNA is TGTGCCAGCAGTCTCCAGACCGGCAATGAGCAGTTCTTC. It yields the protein CASSLQTGNEQFF.

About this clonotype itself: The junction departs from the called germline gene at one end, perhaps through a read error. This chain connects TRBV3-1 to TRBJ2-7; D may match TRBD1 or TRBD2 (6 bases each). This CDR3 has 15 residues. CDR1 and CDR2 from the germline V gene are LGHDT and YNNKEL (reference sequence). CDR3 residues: CAGSQDPGADNEQYF. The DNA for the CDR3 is TGTGCCGGCAGCCAAGATCCGGGGGCCGACAATGAGCAGTACTTC.

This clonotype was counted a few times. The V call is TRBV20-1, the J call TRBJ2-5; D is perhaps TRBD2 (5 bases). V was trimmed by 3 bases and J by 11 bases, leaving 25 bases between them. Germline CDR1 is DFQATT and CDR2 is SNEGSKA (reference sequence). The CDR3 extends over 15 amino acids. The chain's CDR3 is CSARGARPTESEQYF. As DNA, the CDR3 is TGCAGTGCTAGGGGAGCTCGGCCCACGGAGTCGGAGCAGTACTTC.

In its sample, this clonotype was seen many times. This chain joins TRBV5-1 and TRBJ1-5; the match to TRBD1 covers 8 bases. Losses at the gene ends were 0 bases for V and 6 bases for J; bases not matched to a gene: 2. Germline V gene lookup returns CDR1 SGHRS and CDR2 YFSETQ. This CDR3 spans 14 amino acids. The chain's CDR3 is CASSLGTGLQPQHF. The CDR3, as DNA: TGCGCCAGCAGCTTGGGGACAGGGCTTCAGCCCCAGCATTTT.